This is a list of T cell receptor beta chains from one sample in a study of blood T cell repertoires in COVID-19. Sequencing was performed with immunoSEQ multiplex PCR; in TCRdb, only in-frame clones are kept and a portion is missing. The sample records fewer than 450,000 clones, 87% being singletons. Sequencing input: peripheral blood. The receptors come from a woman aged 45-65 years with COVID-19, enrolled during active disease. The conserved cysteine and the conserved F or W are not part of the CDR3 here.

j_call	v_call	cdr3_aa
TRBJ1-2	TRBV24-1	ATSDSPGRGEGYT
TRBJ2-3	TRBV28	ASSSPGGRSTDTQY
TRBJ2-6	TRBV4-3	ASSLAPGQAGANVLT
TRBJ1-2	TRBV3-1/TRBV3-2	ASSQERTGRSLNYGYT
TRBJ2-1	TRBV11-3	ASSDPGLENYNEQF
TRBJ2-3	TRBV5-1	ASRSREGVITDTQY
TRBJ1-2	TRBV18	ASSRLYGQDDANYGYT
TRBJ2-1	TRBV30	AWSVSSRLNGEQF
TRBJ1-5	TRBV19	ASSIRGGQPQH
TRBJ2-3	TRBV15	ATSRDLAGGVTQY
TRBJ2-7	TRBV2	ASRREPPYEQY